A selection of T cell receptor beta chains follows, all from one sample in a study of T cells after yellow fever vaccination. Via MiXCR, TCRdb re-called the 5' RACE reads, giving one row per CDR3 protein. This sample has about 240,000 distinct CDR3 sequences, with 6.9% found just once. The input for sequencing was CD4+ T cells sorted from PBMCs, taken 15 days after the yellow fever booster vaccination. Receptors originate from a man younger than 40 who received the YFV17D yellow fever vaccine. Each CDR3 is given with its conserved first and last residue. The D gene is left open where the match is weak. Clone sizes are given selectively: once, few, many, or a class where the clone is expanded.

d_call j_call v_call clone_size cdr3_nt cdr3_aa
- TRBJ2-1 TRBV10-3 few TGTGCCACCTCTCCGGACACCGGCCCAGATGAGCAGTTCTTC CATSPDTGPDEQFF
- TRBJ1-1 TRBV12-3/TRBV12-4 many TGTGCCAGCAGTTTGGCGGAAGGGGGGGAATTCTTT CASSLAEGGEFF
- TRBJ1-5 TRBV6-5 few TGTGCCAGCAGTTCCGTAGGGGGAGGCAATCAGCCCCAGCATTTT CASSSVGGGNQPQHF
- TRBJ2-3 TRBV20-1 - TGCAGTGCCCAGGAGGGGGGAGTAGTGTATTTT CSAQEGGVVYF
- TRBJ2-7 TRBV18 few TGTGCCAGCTCACCACCTTCCAGATCGTACTACGAGCAGTACTTC CASSPPSRSYYEQYF
TRBD2 TRBJ2-1 TRBV14 many TGTGCCAGCAGCCGACTAGCGGGAGATTGGAATGAGCAGTTCTTC CASSRLAGDWNEQFF
- TRBJ1-1 TRBV30 many TGTGCCTGGAGTCCACAGCTGAACACTGAAGCTTTCTTT CAWSPQLNTEAFF
- TRBJ2-5 TRBV21-1 few TGTGCCAGCCGTCGGGGGACAGGGTGTCAAGAGACCCAGTACTTC CASRRGTGCQETQYF
TRBD2 TRBJ2-3 TRBV30 - TGTGCCTGGACCCAAGGGAGGACTAGCGGGCCATATACGCAGTATTTT CAWTQGRTSGPYTQYF
- TRBJ2-1 TRBV20-1 many TGCAGCGGGATGGATACTAACAATGAGCAGTTCTTC CSGMDTNNEQFF
- TRBJ2-7 TRBV6-1 many TGTGCCAGCAGTGGTGGGGGCAGCTCCTACGAGCAGTACTTC CASSGGGSSYEQYF
TRBD2 TRBJ2-7 TRBV6-1 many TGTGCCAGCAAGCGGGATAATTCCTACGAGCAGTACTTC CASKRDNSYEQYF
TRBD1 TRBJ2-7 TRBV6-2/TRBV6-3 - TGTGCCAGCAGTCCTAGGGGGCACCCCTACGAGCAGTACTTC CASSPRGHPYEQYF
TRBD2 TRBJ2-7 TRBV5-1 few TGCGCCAGCAGCTCGCTAGCGGGAGGGCCGGAGGAGCAGTACTTC CASSSLAGGPEEQYF
TRBD1 TRBJ2-4 TRBV19 - TGTGCCAGTAGTCCCCGGGACAGTAAAAACATTCAGTACTTC CASSPRDSKNIQYF
- TRBJ1-2 TRBV29-1 few TGCAGCCCACCGGGAAGGACGAACTATGGCTACACCTTC CSPPGRTNYGYTF
TRBD1 TRBJ1-1 TRBV28 many TGTGCCAGCAGTTTATCGGACAGGGGAGCTTTCTTT CASSLSDRGAFF
TRBD1 TRBJ2-1 TRBV10-3 - TGTGCCATCAGAGGGACAGATGGGCACAATGAGCAGTTCTTC CAIRGTDGHNEQFF
- TRBJ1-1 TRBV3-1 - TGTGCCAGCAGCGCTACAGGGAACCAAGGAGCTTTCTTT CASSATGNQGAFF
- TRBJ1-6 TRBV2 - TGTGCCAGCAGTGAATTCGGGGATTCGGAGTCACCCCTCCACTTT CASSEFGDSESPLHF
- TRBJ1-6 TRBV30 few TGTGCCTGGGACAGGTCGAATTCACCCCTCCACTTT CAWDRSNSPLHF
- TRBJ2-2 TRBV29-1 - TGCAGCTGCAGGGGAAACACCGGGGAGCTGTTTTTT CSCRGNTGELFF
- TRBJ2-6 TRBV5-1 few TGCGCCAGCAGCCGTGACTCCGCGTGGGCCAACGTCCTGACTTTC CASSRDSAWANVLTF
TRBD2 TRBJ2-1 TRBV9 few TGTGCCAGCAGCGCCCTAGCGGGGGCTTGGTCCTACAATGAGCAGTTCTTC CASSALAGAWSYNEQFF
- TRBJ1-1 TRBV11-2 few TGTGCCAGCAGCTCCAGACAGATAAACACTGAAGCTTTCTTT CASSSRQINTEAFF
TRBD1 TRBJ2-2 TRBV28 many TGTGCCAGCAGTTCCCGGACAGGGAAGTTCGACACCGGGGAGCTGTTTTTT CASSSRTGKFDTGELFF
- TRBJ2-2 TRBV7-2 - TGTGCCAGCAGCTTGGAAAGAGCAACCGGGGAGCTGTTTTTT CASSLERATGELFF
- TRBJ2-1 TRBV9 few TGTGCCAGCAGCGGCCAGACAGGGGCGGGGGTTCAGCAGTTCTTC CASSGQTGAGVQQFF
- TRBJ2-1 TRBV30 few TGTGCCTGGAGTGCCGGCCTGCAAAGGGGCAATGAGCAGTTCTTC CAWSAGLQRGNEQFF
- TRBJ1-3 TRBV12-3/TRBV12-4 many TGTGCCAGCAGGGGAGACAGCCACTCTGGAAACACCATATATTTT CASRGDSHSGNTIYF
TRBD2 TRBJ2-7 TRBV7-3 few TGTGCCAGCAGCCCCCCTAGCGGGAGAGACTCCTACGAGCAGTACTTC CASSPPSGRDSYEQYF
TRBD2 TRBJ2-3 TRBV5-1 many TGCGCCAGCAGCCCGATGACTCTAGCGGGAGGGTCAGATACGCAGTATTTT CASSPMTLAGGSDTQYF
- TRBJ2-3 TRBV10-1 - TGCGCCAGCAGTCCAACAGGGAGGGCAGATACGCAGTATTTT CASSPTGRADTQYF
- TRBJ2-5 TRBV5-1 - TGCGCCAGCAGCTTGGACGCCTTGGAGACCCAGTACTTC CASSLDALETQYF
- TRBJ2-7 TRBV13 once TGTGCCAGCAGCTTATCTATCCAGGGTTCCTACGAGCAGTACTTC CASSLSIQGSYEQYF
- TRBJ2-5 TRBV7-2 many TGTGCCAGCAGCTTAGCGGGCAAAGAGACCCAGTACTTC CASSLAGKETQYF
TRBD1 TRBJ2-5 TRBV4-3 few TGCGCCAGCAGCCAAGATTTAGGGGACAGGGGTCAAGAGACCCAGTACTTC CASSQDLGDRGQETQYF
- TRBJ2-4 TRBV20-1 many TGCAGTGCTAGAGAGTCTGAGCGTTCCAAAAACATTCAGTACTTC CSARESERSKNIQYF
- TRBJ2-7 TRBV7-2 many TGTGCCAGCAGCTTAGGTGGGTTCACCTACGAGCAGTACTTC CASSLGGFTYEQYF
- TRBJ1-5 TRBV5-1 many TGCGCCAGCAGCTTGGGTTTGAGGGACAATCAGCCCCAGCATTTT CASSLGLRDNQPQHF
- TRBJ2-5 TRBV7-9 many TGTGCCAGCAGTCAATCCGGGTCACAAGAGACCCAGTACTTC CASSQSGSQETQYF
- TRBJ2-1 TRBV2 few TGTGCCAGCAGTGATGGGACGGTCAGGGAGCAGTTCTTC CASSDGTVREQFF
- TRBJ2-1 TRBV27 few TGTGCCAGCAGTACACACTACAATGAGCAGTTCTTC CASSTHYNEQFF
- TRBJ2-3 TRBV6-1 - TGTGCCAGCAGCGACAGAACGACGCGCGGAGATCCAGATACGCAGTATTTT CASSDRTTRGDPDTQYF
- TRBJ2-5 TRBV3-1 many TGTGCCAGCAGAGGCCCCGTCCCAAGGAAGACCCAGTACTTC CASRGPVPRKTQYF
TRBD2 TRBJ2-1 TRBV6-1 - TGTGCCAGCATCGGCGGAGCGGGAGCAGCTTACAATGAGCAGTTCTTC CASIGGAGAAYNEQFF
TRBD1 TRBJ1-5 TRBV16 - TGTGCCAGCAGCCGTGGACAGGGGCCCCAGCATTTT CASSRGQGPQHF
- TRBJ2-1 TRBV3-1 many TGTGCCAGCAGCCAGCCCCCGGCCCATGAGCAGTTCTTC CASSQPPAHEQFF